The clone carrying this T cell receptor (beta chain) was picked up a small number of times. The antigen is not known. The data belong to a study of T cells in Graves' hyperthyroidism and ophthalmopathy. Findings and limits, study-wide: Most thyroid clonotypes with frequency above 0.001 were detected in blood. The model made its ophthalmopathy prediction, and onset followed a median around six months later.

Any patient presenting with uncontrolled infection, other autoimmune disease, pregnancy or lactation was left out. The PBMCs were sourced from fresh peripheral blood (approximately 9 ml). CDR3 length: 15 amino acids. Germline CDR1 DFQATT, CDR2 SNEGSKA (reference sequence). The J segment lost 2 bases and the V segment lost 2 bases, leaving 7 bases of the junction unmatched. TCR beta CDR3 region amplification was performed from RNA transcripts. The HTBI primer set was used in a first-round RT-PCR of the TCR CDR3. TCRdb reprocessed the multiplex PCR reads via MiXCR and lists one record per CDR3 protein. Of some 200,000 distinct CDR3 sequences listed, 15% to 20% are singletons.

The V call is TRBV20-1, the J call TRBJ2-5; 8 bases match TRBD2. This clonotype was obtained from a man aged 50-60 years with Graves' hyperthyroidism. The sequenced material came from blood. The CDR3 here is CSARILAGLQETQYF. The CDR3 DNA reads TGCAGTGCTAGAATCCTAGCGGGTTTACAAGAGACCCAGTACTTC.